This TCR beta chain was captured by sequencing in a study of shared clonotypes between healthy human individuals. Overall study: For every donor, three CD4 naive, three CD4 memory, two CD8 naive and one CD8 memory plates were used. Study observations and caveats: Clonotype sharing among the donors was expected to vary with sequencing depth. Unshared clonotypes carried lower generation probabilities than those common to all four donors.

For this clone: Its antigen is unknown.

Donors comprised only Caucasian adults living in Nashville, Tennessee. The assay was immunoSEQ multiplex PCR, and TCRdb's table has in-frame clones only and misses some. The table has approximately 640,000 clones, 72% seen once. Trimming shortened V by 6 bases and J by 0 bases, and 21 bases separated the two germline ends. Germline values: CDR1 MNHEY, CDR2 SMNVEV (reference sequence). The CDR3 extends over 18 amino acids. The chain carries TRBV27 and TRBJ1-5; a weak D match, TRBD1 (5 bases). The receptor's source is a woman aged 25 to 39 in good health. The sequencing sample was made of memory CD4+ T cells sorted from blood. Regarding subset: CD45RA-negative fraction. As DNA, the CDR3 is TGTGCCAGCAGCGAGGAGTCGTGGGGCCCCTATAGCAATCAGCCCCAGCATTTT. It specifies CASSEESWGPYSNQPQHF.